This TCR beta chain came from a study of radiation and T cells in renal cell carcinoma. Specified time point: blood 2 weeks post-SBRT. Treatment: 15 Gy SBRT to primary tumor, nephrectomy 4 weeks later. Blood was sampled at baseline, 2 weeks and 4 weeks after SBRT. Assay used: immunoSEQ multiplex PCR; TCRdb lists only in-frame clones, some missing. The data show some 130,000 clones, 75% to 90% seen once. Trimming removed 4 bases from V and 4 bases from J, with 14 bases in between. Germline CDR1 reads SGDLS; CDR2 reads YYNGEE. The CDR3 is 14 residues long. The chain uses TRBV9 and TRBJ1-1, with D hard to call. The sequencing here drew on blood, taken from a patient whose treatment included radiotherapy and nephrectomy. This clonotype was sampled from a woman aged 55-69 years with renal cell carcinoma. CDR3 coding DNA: TGTGCCAGCAGCCCAATGACGGACGGCACTGAAGCTTTCTTT. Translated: CASSPMTDGTEAFF.